This T cell receptor beta chain appears in the sequencing data of a study of long-term antiretroviral therapy in people with HIV. At survey level, the immunoSEQ assay was run in its v3.0 version. Here immunoSEQ multiplex PCR was the method, and the copy in TCRdb shows in-frame clones only, minus some. The profile shows 25,000 to 30,000 clones, roughly 84% of them singletons. The V and J ends lost 3 bases and 9 bases respectively, with 18 bases between them. The CDR3 has 15 residues. Looked up from germline, CDR1 is MGHRA and CDR2 is YSYEKL. Points on this clone: Its antigen is unidentified.

The cryopreserved samples used held roughly 0.85-10 million PBMC prior to extraction of DNA. Notes on the study in general: Control repertoires displayed wider CDR3 length ranges than the HIV repertoires.

This clonotype was sampled from a man aged 40-55 years with HIV. The specimen comprised unsorted PBMCs, sampled 3 years after starting antiretroviral therapy. The V call is TRBV4-1, the J call TRBJ1-5, with D possibly being TRBD1 (6 bases). The CDR3 sequence is CASSQDTGPPSPQHF. In nucleotides, the CDR3 is TGCGCCAGCAGCCAGGATACAGGGCCTCCATCGCCCCAGCATTTT.